Below are 23 T cell receptor beta chains sequenced from a single sample in a study of T cell repertoires in cytomegalovirus infection. TCRdb recomputed calls from the reads with MiXCR, one row per CDR3 protein. The table has 60,000 to 75,000 distinct CDR3 sequences, 20% to 25% seen once. Antigens for these TCRs are unknown. The material sequenced was PBMCs, sequenced either directly or after in vitro stimulation (not recorded which). These receptors were obtained from a human donor in good health (CMV status not recorded). Some clones in this sample may be carry-over from other donors' samples.

The rearrangement uses TRBV12-3 or TRBV12-4 and TRBJ2-5; tentative D call: TRBD1 (5 bases). V was trimmed by 2 bases and J by 3 bases, leaving 16 bases between them. The CDR3 extends over 16 amino acids. CDR3 in amino acids: CASSLIGDRRKETQYF. DNA for the CDR3: TGTGCCAGCAGTTTAATAGGAGACAGAAGAAAAGAGACCCAGTACTTC.

This clonotype was counted ten times or more. This chain links TRBV7-3 with TRBJ1-1; no clear D gene. V lost 4 bases and J lost 1, with 7 bases in between. This CDR3 has 13 amino acids. CDR1 and CDR2 (germline): SGHTA, FQGTGA. CDR3 coding DNA: TGTGCCAGCAGCTCACAACAGAACACTGAAGCTTTCTTT. Its translation is CASSSQQNTEAFF. Combining the CDR3 with reference TRBV7-3 and TRBJ1-1 gives the whole variable domain GAGVSQTPSNKVTEKGKYVELRCDPISGHTALYWYRQSLGQGPEFLIYFQGTGAADDSGLPNDRFFAVRPEGSVSTLKIQRTERGDSAVYLCASSSQQNTEAFFGQGTRLTVV.

Worth noting for this clonotype: A much bigger clone sits one base away, suggesting this may be a read error. The V gene is TRBV7-6, the J gene TRBJ2-1; D is perhaps TRBD2 (5 bases). Germline lookup yields CDR1 SGHVS and CDR2 FNYEAQ. The length of the CDR3 is 14 residues. The CDR3 DNA reads TGTGCCAACAGCTCCGGACTCTCGGGCGCTGAGCAGTTCTTC. Protein: CANSSGLSGAEQFF.

The chain uses TRBV6-5 and TRBJ2-1, with a weak D call TRBD2 (5 bases). In germline, CDR1 is MNHEY, CDR2 SVGAGI. The CDR3 sequence is 16 residues long. The V end lost 0 bases, the J end lost 5 bases, and 14 bases lay between the germline ends. Here the CDR3 DNA reads TGTGCCAGCAGTTACTCGAGGCTAGCCGCTAACAATGAGCAGTTCTTC. Amino acid sequence: CASSYSRLAANNEQFF.

This clonotype has at least ten counts. The chain uses TRBV7-9 and TRBJ2-3; TRBD2 matches 12 bases. Trimming at V came to 5 bases and at J to 3 bases, leaving 6 bases not matched to a gene. CDR3 length: 16 amino acids. Germline V gene sequence: CDR1 SEHNR, CDR2 FQNEAQ (reference sequence). The CDR3 DNA reads TGTGCCAGCAGCCCAGAGACTAGCGGGAGAACAGATACGCAGTATTTT. This sequence encodes CASSPETSGRTDTQYF.

This clonotype has at least ten counts. V usage is TRBV14 and J usage is TRBJ2-1; D uncertain. Germline CDR1 SGHDN, CDR2 FVKESK. This CDR3 has 13 residues. V was trimmed by 3 bases and J by 10 bases, leaving 13 bases between them. The CDR3 loop is CASSQLLTAEQFF. The CDR3 DNA is TGTGCCAGCAGCCAGCTACTGACGGCAGAGCAGTTCTTC. The complete variable domain, with remaining parts taken from reference TRBV14 and TRBJ2-1, reads EAGVTQFPSHSVIEKGQTVTLRCDPISGHDNLYWYRRVMGKEIKFLLHFVKESKQDESGMPNNRFLAERTGGTYSTLKVQPAELEDSGVYFCASSQLLTAEQFFGPGTRLTVL.

In DNA, the CDR3 is TGCAGCGTTGGCAGGGCAGGGACTTTCGGCTACACCTTC. Encoded protein: CSVGRAGTFGYTF. The V gene is TRBV29-1, the J gene TRBJ1-2, with D possibly being TRBD1 (5 bases). CDR1 is SQVTM and CDR2 is ANQGSEA in the germline V gene. The length of the CDR3 is 13 residues. The ends were cut back, 4 bases at V and 8 bases at J, with 17 bases in the middle.

The rearrangement joins TRBV5-5 to TRBJ2-2, with D unresolved. V lost 2 bases and J 7 bases, leaving 6 bases between the germline ends. In germline, CDR1 is SGHKS, CDR2 YYEKEE (reference sequence). CDR3 length: 12 residues. CDR3: CASSFWGGELFF. The CDR3 nucleotides read TGTGCCAGCAGCTTCTGGGGCGGGGAGCTGTTTTTT.

This rearrangement joins TRBV20-1 to TRBJ2-1; D call uncertain. CDR3 length: 12 amino acids. V lost 6 bases to trimming and J lost 7 bases, with 13 bases between them. CDR1 is DFQATT, CDR2 SNEGSKA, per germline (reference sequence). CDR3 loop: CSAPSPRNEQFF. CDR3 DNA: TGCAGTGCGCCCTCTCCTAGAAATGAGCAGTTCTTC.

The CDR3 loop is CASSPRGAGEQFF. The CDR3 bases are TGTGCCAGCAGTCCCAGGGGGGCCGGCGAGCAGTTCTTC. V usage is TRBV12-3 or TRBV12-4 and J usage is TRBJ2-1, with D possibly being TRBD1 (7 bases). V lost 5 bases, J lost 10 bases, and 15 bases lay in between. CDR3 length: 13 amino acids.

This clonotype showed up just a few times. This rearrangement joins TRBV3-1 to TRBJ2-3; D ambiguous. V was shortened by 3 bases and J by 1 base, with 11 bases between the two germline ends. Germline CDR1 and CDR2: LGHDT and YNNKEL (reference sequence). The CDR3 loop spans 15 amino acids. The CDR3 sequence: CASSHLGPGTDTQYF. DNA of the CDR3: TGTGCCAGCAGCCATCTTGGGCCCGGCACAGATACGCAGTATTTT.

This clonotype was recorded many times. The chain joins TRBV12-3 or TRBV12-4 to TRBJ2-1, with unresolved D. The CDR3 sequence is 13 residues long. Trimming stripped 6 bases from V and 5 bases from J, with 11 bases between. The CDR3 coding sequence is TGTGCCAGCAGAACCCTAGGGAACAATGAGCAGTTCTTC. Residues: CASRTLGNNEQFF.

This clonotype was observed a few times. This chain links TRBV6-2 or TRBV6-3 with TRBJ2-1; TRBD2 matches 8 bases. The CDR3 is 14 amino acids. Germline V gene data show CDR1 as MNHEY and CDR2 as SVGEGT. V dropped 5 bases and J dropped 5; count of bases not matched to a gene: 5. The CDR3 spells CASSKWRGDNEQFF. CDR3 in DNA: TGTGCCAGCAGTAAGTGGCGGGGGGACAATGAGCAGTTCTTC.

The V call is TRBV7-9, the J call TRBJ2-7; D perhaps matches TRBD2 (5 bases). The CDR3 is made up of 13 amino acids. The V gene's germline CDR1 is SEHNR and CDR2 FQNEAQ (reference sequence). The V and J ends lost 5 bases and 3 bases respectively, with 11 bases between them. CDR3 in DNA: TGTGCCAGCAGCCAAGGGAGTAGCTACGAGCAGTACGTC. Protein sequence: CASSQGSSYEQYV.

There are a few counts of this clonotype. The chain employs TRBV6-1 and TRBJ1-5, with TRBD1 matching 10 bases. Germline CDR1 reads MNHNS; CDR2 reads SASEGT. Trimming took 5 bases from V and 2 from J; bases not matched to a gene: 3. This CDR3 is 15 amino acids long. The CDR3 coding sequence is TGTGCCAGCAGTACCGGGACAGGGGGCAATCAGCCCCAGCATTTT. Its protein product is CASSTGTGGNQPQHF.

The chain carries TRBV6-2 or TRBV6-3 and TRBJ2-3, with 7 bases identical to TRBD1. CDR3 length: 14 residues. J lost 2 bases, V lost 6 bases, and 5 bases had no gene match. Germline-derived CDR1 and CDR2 are MNHEY and SVGEGT. DNA of the CDR3: TGTGCCAGCAGGACAGGGCTCAACACAGATACGCAGTATTTT. Amino acids: CASRTGLNTDTQYF.

This clonotype turned up a few times. The chain combines TRBV9 with TRBJ1-1, with TRBD1 matching 9 bases. The trim removed 4 bases at V and 4 bases at J, leaving 5 bases unmatched. The CDR3 is 14 amino acids. CDR1 SGDLS and CDR2 YYNGEE come from the germline V gene. The CDR3 DNA sequence: TGTGCCAGCAGCCCCTTGACAGGGGGCACTGAAGCTTTCTTT. Amino acids: CASSPLTGGTEAFF.

A few counts support this clonotype. This chain joins TRBV20-1 and TRBJ2-5; TRBD2 matches 7 bases. Losses at the gene ends were 3 bases for V and 1 base for J; bases not matched to a gene: 8. The CDR3 spans 15 residues. Per germline, CDR1 DFQATT and CDR2 SNEGSKA (reference sequence). The CDR3 coding sequence is TGCAGTGCTAGTATGTGGGAGGGAGCCCAAGAGACCCAGTACTTC. Translation: CSASMWEGAQETQYF.

This clonotype occurred many times. CDR3 in amino acids: CASSEASGYEQYV. The CDR3 DNA is TGTGCCAGCAGTGAAGCAAGCGGATACGAGCAGTACGTC. This chain uses TRBV6-1 with TRBJ2-7, with D perhaps TRBD2 (5 bases). The germline V and J ends were trimmed by 0 bases and 4 bases, with 7 bases remaining between them. Germline-derived CDR1 and CDR2 are MNHNS and SASEGT. This CDR3 is built from 13 residues.

This clonotype was counted a few times. V and J are TRBV7-2 and TRBJ2-1, with D perhaps matching TRBD2 (5 bases). The CDR3 is 15 residues long. Germline-derived CDR1 and CDR2 are SGHTA and FQGNSA. The V end lost 0 bases, the J end lost 7 bases, and 13 bases lay between the germline ends. The CDR3 loop is CASSLAGVSRNEQFF. The CDR3 region has the DNA TGTGCCAGCAGCTTAGCGGGAGTATCCCGGAATGAGCAGTTCTTC.

This clonotype was found many times. The chain employs TRBV7-2 and TRBJ2-5, with a tentative D call TRBD1 (6 bases). This CDR3 region has 14 residues. In germline, CDR1 is SGHTA, CDR2 FQGNSA. The V end lost 5 bases, the J end lost 5 bases, and 15 bases lay between the germline ends. The CDR3 protein is CASSGTGIGETQYF. The CDR3 coding sequence is TGTGCCAGCAGCGGTACAGGGATCGGGGAGACCCAGTACTTC.

This chain links TRBV7-6 with TRBJ1-1, with D perhaps TRBD1 (5 bases). Germline V gene sequence: CDR1 SGHVS, CDR2 FNYEAQ. Trimming removed 5 bases at V and 4 bases at J, with 8 bases between. The CDR3 is 12 residues long. The CDR3 here is CASSLGATEAFF. In nucleotides, the CDR3 is TGTGCCAGCAGCCTCGGGGCCACTGAAGCTTTCTTT.

The rearrangement joins TRBV19 to TRBJ2-7; D is tentatively TRBD1 or TRBD2 (5 bases each). Germline lookup yields CDR1 LNHDA and CDR2 SQIVND (reference sequence). V shed 5 bases and J shed 0 bases, with 14 bases lying between them. This CDR3 spans 15 amino acids. The CDR3: CASSPSGQTSYEQYF. For the CDR3, the DNA is TGTGCCAGTAGTCCCTCGGGGCAGACCTCCTACGAGCAGTACTTC.